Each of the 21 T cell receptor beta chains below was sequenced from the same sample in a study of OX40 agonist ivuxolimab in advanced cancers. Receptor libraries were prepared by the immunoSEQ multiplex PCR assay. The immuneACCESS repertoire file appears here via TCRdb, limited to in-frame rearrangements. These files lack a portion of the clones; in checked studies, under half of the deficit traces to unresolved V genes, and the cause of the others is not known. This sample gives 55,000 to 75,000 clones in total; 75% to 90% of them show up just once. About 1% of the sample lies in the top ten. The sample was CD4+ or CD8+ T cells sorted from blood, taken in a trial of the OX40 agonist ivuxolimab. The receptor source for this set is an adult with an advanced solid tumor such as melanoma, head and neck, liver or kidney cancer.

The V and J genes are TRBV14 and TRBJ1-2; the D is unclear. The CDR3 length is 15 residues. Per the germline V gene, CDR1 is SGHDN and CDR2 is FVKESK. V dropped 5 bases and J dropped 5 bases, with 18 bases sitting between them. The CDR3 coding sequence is TGTGCCAGCAGCTCAAACAGAATCCCGGGGTATGGCTACACCTTC. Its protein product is CASSSNRIPGYGYTF.

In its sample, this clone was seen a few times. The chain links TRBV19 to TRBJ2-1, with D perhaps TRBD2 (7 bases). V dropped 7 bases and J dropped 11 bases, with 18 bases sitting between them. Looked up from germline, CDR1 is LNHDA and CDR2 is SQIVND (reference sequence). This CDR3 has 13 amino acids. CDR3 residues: CASTSGGRGKQFF. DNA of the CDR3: TGTGCCAGTACCTCTGGTGGGAGGGGGAAGCAGTTCTTC.

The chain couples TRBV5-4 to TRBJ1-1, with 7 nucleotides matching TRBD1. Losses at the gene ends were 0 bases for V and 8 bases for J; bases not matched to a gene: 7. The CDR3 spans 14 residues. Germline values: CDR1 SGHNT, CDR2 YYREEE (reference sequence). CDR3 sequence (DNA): TGTGCCAGCAGCTTGGAGGGGGCCCACCGCGAAGCTTTCTTT. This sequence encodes CASSLEGAHREAFF.

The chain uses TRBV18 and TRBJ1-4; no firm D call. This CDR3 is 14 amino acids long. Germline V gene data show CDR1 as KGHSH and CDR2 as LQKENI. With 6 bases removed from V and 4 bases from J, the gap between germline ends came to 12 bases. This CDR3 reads CASSLRGNNEKLFF. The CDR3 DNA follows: TGTGCCAGCTCGCTGAGAGGGAATAATGAAAAACTGTTTTTT.

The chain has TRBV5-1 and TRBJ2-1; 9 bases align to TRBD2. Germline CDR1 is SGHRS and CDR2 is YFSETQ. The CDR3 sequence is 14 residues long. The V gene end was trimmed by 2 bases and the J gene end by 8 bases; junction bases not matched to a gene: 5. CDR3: CASSFSLAGYEQFF. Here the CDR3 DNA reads TGCGCCAGCAGCTTTAGCCTAGCGGGATATGAGCAGTTCTTC.

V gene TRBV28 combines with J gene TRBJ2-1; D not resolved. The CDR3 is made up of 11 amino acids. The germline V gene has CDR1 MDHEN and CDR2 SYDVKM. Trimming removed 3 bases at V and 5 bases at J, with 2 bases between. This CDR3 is CASSFNNEQFF. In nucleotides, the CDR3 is TGTGCCAGCAGTTTTAACAATGAGCAGTTCTTC.

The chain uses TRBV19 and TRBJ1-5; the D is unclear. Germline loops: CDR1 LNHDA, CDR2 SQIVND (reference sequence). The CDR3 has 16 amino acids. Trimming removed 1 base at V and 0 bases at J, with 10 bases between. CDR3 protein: CASSIGKGYSNQPQHF. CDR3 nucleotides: TGTGCCAGTAGTATAGGGAAGGGTTATAGCAATCAGCCCCAGCATTTT.

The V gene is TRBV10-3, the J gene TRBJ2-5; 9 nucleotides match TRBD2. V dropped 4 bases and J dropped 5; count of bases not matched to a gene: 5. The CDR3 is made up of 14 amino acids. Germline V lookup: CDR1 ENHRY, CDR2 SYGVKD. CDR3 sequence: CAISALAGQETQYF. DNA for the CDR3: TGTGCCATCAGTGCACTAGCGGGTCAGGAGACCCAGTACTTC.

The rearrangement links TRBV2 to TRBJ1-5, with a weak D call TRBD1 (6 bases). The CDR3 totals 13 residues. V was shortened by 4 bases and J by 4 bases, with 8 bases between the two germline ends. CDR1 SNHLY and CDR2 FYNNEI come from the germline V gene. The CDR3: CASSGQGNQPQHF. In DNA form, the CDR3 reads TGTGCCAGCAGTGGGCAGGGGAATCAGCCCCAGCATTTT.

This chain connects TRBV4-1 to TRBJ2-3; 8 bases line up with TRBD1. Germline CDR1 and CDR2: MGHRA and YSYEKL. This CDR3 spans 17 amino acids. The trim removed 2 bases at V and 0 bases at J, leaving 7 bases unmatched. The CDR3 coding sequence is TGCGCCAGCAGCCAACTCGTGACAGGGGCTAGCACAGATACGCAGTATTTT. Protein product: CASSQLVTGASTDTQYF.

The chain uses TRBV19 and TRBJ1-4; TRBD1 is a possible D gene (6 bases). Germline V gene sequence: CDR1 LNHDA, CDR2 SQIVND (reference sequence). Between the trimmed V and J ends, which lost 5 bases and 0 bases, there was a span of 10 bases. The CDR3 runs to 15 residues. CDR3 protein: CASSAHRATNEKLFF. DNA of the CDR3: TGTGCCAGTAGTGCACACAGGGCAACTAATGAAAAACTGTTTTTT.

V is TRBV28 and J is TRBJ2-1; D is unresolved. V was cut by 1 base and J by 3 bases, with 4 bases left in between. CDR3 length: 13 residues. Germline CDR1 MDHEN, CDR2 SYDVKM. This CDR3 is CASSLFNYNEQFF. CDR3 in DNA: TGTGCCAGCAGTTTATTTAACTACAATGAGCAGTTCTTC.

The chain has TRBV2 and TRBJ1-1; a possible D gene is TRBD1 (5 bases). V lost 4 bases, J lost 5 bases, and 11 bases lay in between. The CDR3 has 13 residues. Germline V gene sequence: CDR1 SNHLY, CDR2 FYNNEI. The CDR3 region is CASSARGMTEAFF. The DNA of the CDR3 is TGTGCCAGCAGTGCCCGGGGGATGACTGAAGCTTTCTTT. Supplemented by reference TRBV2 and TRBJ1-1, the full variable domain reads EPEVTQTPSHQVTQMGQEVILRCVPISNHLYFYWYRQILGQKVEFLVSFYNNEISEKSEIFDDQFSVERPDGSNFTLKIRSTKLEDSAMYFCASSARGMTEAFFGQGTRLTVV.

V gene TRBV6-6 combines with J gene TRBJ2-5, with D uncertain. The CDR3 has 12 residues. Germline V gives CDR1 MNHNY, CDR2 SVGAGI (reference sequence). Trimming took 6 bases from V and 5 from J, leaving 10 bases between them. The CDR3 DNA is TGTGCCAGCAGCCCTAATGGGGAGACCCAGTACTTC. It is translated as CASSPNGETQYF.

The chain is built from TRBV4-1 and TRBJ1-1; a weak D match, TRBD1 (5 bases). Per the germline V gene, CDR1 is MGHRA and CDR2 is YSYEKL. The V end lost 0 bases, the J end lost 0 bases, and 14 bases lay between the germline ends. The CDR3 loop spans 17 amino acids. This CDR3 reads CASSQDVWQGVNTEAFF. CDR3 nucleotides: TGCGCCAGCAGCCAAGATGTCTGGCAGGGCGTGAACACTGAAGCTTTCTTT.

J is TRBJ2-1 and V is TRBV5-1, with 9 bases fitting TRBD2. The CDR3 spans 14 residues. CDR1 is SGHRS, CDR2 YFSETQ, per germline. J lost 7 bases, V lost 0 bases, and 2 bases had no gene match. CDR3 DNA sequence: TGCGCCAGCAGCTTGGAGGGACTAGCTAATGAGCAGTTCTTC. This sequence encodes CASSLEGLANEQFF.

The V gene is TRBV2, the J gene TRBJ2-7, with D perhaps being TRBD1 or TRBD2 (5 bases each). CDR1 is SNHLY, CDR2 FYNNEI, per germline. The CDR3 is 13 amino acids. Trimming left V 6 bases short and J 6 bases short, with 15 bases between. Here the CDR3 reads CASREGIPSEQYF. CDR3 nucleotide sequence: TGTGCCAGCAGAGAGGGGATCCCCAGCGAGCAGTACTTC.

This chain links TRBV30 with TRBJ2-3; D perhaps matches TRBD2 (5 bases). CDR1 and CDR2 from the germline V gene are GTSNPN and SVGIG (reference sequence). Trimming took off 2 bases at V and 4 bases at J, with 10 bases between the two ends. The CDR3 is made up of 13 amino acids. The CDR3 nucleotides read TGTGCCTGGAGTATAAGGGAGTCAGATACGCAGTATTTT. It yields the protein CAWSIRESDTQYF. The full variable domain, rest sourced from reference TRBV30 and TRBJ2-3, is SQTIHQWPATLVQPVGSPLSLECTVEGTSNPNLYWYRQAAGRGLQLLFYSVGIGQISSEVPQNLSASRPQDRQFILSSKKLLLSDSGFYLCAWSIRESDTQYFGPGTRLTVL.

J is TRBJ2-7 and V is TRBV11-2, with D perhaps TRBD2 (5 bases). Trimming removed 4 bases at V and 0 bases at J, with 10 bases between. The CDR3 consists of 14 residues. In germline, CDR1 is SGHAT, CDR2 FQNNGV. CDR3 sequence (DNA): TGTGCCAGCAGCTATGGACTGAGCTCCTACGAGCAGTACTTC. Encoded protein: CASSYGLSSYEQYF.

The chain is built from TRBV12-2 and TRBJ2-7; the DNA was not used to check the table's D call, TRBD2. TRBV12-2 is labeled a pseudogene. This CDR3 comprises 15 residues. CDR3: CASRASGQTTYEQYF. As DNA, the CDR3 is TGTGCAAGTCGCGCTAGCGGGCAGACCACCTACGAGCAGTACTTC.

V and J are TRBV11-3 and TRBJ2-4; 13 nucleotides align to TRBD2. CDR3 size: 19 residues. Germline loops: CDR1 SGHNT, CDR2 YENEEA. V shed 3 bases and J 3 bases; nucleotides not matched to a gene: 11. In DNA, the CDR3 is TGTGCCAGCAGCTTCGCCGGGACTAGCGGGGTTGGGGGCAAAAACATTCAGTACTTC. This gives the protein CASSFAGTSGVGGKNIQYF.